This TCR beta chain was observed in a study of blood T cells in healthy people across ages. Regarding the study as a whole: The lack of PBMC sorting stopped any conclusive naive versus antigen-experienced comparison. Donors of long life had a larger count of naive CD4+ cells and greater diversity than aged donors.

With a J-beta primer mix and a sample-barcoded 5' primer, a second PCR ran 7 to 11 cycles. TCRdb itself ran the 5' RACE reads through MiXCR, one entry per CDR3 protein. The table includes over 600,000 distinct CDR3 sequences, just over 55% detected once. As regards this clonotype: What it binds is not known.

Material for sequencing was blood. This clonotype was sampled from a man in his forties or fifties in good health.

The DNA of the CDR3 is TGTGCCAGCAGCCAAGAACTAGCCACCAAAAACATTCAGTACTTC. This translates into CASSQELATKNIQYF. This chain joins TRBV3-1 and TRBJ2-4, with a weak D call TRBD2 (6 bases). CDR1 and CDR2 (germline): LGHDT, YNNKEL (reference sequence). The length of the CDR3 is 15 residues. The V and J ends lost 0 bases and 2 bases respectively, with 8 bases between them.